The 21 T cell receptor beta chains reported below all come from one sample, sequenced in a study of blood T cell repertoires in COVID-19. Sequenced by immunoSEQ multiplex PCR; TCRdb stores in-frame clones only, minus some. Of about 160,000 clones in the sample, 80% to 90% were seen once. The sample was peripheral blood. The receptors were sampled from a man aged 35-49 years who had recovered from COVID-19.

The chain carries TRBV27 and TRBJ1-6; D gene ambiguous. Trimming stripped 5 bases from V and 8 bases from J, with 16 bases between. CDR1 MNHEY and CDR2 SMNVEV come from the germline V gene (reference sequence). This CDR3 contains 15 residues. The DNA of the CDR3 is TGTGCCAGCAGTCCAGGACTTAAAAGATATTCACCCCTCCACTTT. This encodes CASSPGLKRYSPLHF.

This clone has a single count. The chain employs TRBV4-1 and TRBJ1-5, with D unresolved. CDR3 length: 12 residues. The V and J ends lost 4 bases and 7 bases respectively, with 8 bases between them. CDR1 MGHRA and CDR2 YSYEKL come from the germline V gene. CDR3 residues: CASSPVGQPQHF. The CDR3 DNA is TGCGCCAGCAGCCCCGTCGGGCAGCCCCAGCATTTT.

This chain uses TRBV4-2 with TRBJ1-6, with D unclear. This CDR3 spans 15 amino acids. Germline V gene sequence: CDR1 LGHNA, CDR2 YNFKEQ. V was trimmed by 0 bases and J by 7 bases, leaving 10 bases between them. CDR3 DNA sequence: TGTGCCAGCAGCCAAGAGGCAGGCCAGAATTCACCCCTCCACTTT. It yields the protein CASSQEAGQNSPLHF.

The chain employs TRBV4-1 and TRBJ2-7; D is ambiguous. This CDR3 region has 13 residues. V was pared by 0 bases and J by 2 bases, with 5 bases between. Germline V lookup: CDR1 MGHRA, CDR2 YSYEKL. CDR3 sequence (DNA): TGCGCCAGCAGCCAAGAAACAGCCTACGAGCAGTACTTC. Residues: CASSQETAYEQYF.

The rearrangement joins TRBV6-5 to TRBJ2-7, with 8 bases lining up with TRBD2. Germline V gene sequence: CDR1 MNHEY, CDR2 SVGAGI. With 8 bases clipped from V and 4 bases from J, the junction kept 10 bases outside the gene matches. This CDR3 has 14 residues. The CDR3 DNA sequence: TGTGCCAGCCAAATCGGGGGGGCCGGGTACGAGCAGTACTTC. Translated, it gives CASQIGGAGYEQYF.

Here the CDR3 DNA reads TGTGCCAGCAGCTTAGGTGGACTAGCGGGGGGCCAAGAGACCCAGTACTTC. It translates to CASSLGGLAGGQETQYF. The J gene is TRBJ2-5, the V gene TRBV7-2; 14 bases agree with TRBD2. Per germline, CDR1 SGHTA and CDR2 FQGNSA. The V segment lost 1 base and the J segment 1 base; nucleotides outside the gene matches: 2. CDR3 length: 17 amino acids.

The CDR3 region has the DNA TGTGCCAGCAGCCACCTCAGGGGGACAGCACTCTACGAGCAGTACTTC. Translated, it gives CASSHLRGTALYEQYF. The chain employs TRBV5-6 and TRBJ2-7; TRBD1 aligns across 7 bases. With 4 bases clipped from V and 3 bases from J, the junction kept 13 bases outside the gene matches. The CDR3 spans 16 residues. In germline, CDR1 is SGHDT, CDR2 YYEEEE.

The genes are TRBV5-4 and TRBJ2-1; 10 bases are shared with TRBD2. Germline V gene data show CDR1 as SGHNT and CDR2 as YYREEE (reference sequence). After removal of 6 bases from V and 0 bases from J, the junction contained 9 bases not matched to a gene. The CDR3 loop spans 17 amino acids. The CDR3 nucleotides are TGTGCCAGCAAGATTAGAGCGGGGGGGAGCTCCTACAATGAGCAGTTCTTC. Amino acids: CASKIRAGGSSYNEQFF.

Worth noting for this clone: Additional DNA sequences in this sample encode the identical CDR3. This chain connects TRBV9 to TRBJ1-1; D call uncertain. Germline CDR1 reads SGDLS; CDR2 reads YYNGEE. This CDR3 is 13 amino acids long. With 0 bases removed from V and 2 bases from J, the gap between germline ends came to 5 bases. CDR3 loop: CASSVGSNTEAFF. The CDR3 nucleotides are TGTGCCAGCAGCGTAGGTTCAAACACTGAAGCTTTCTTT.

The chain has TRBV18 and TRBJ2-1; maybe TRBD1 (5 bases). Trimming cost V 3 bases and J 5 bases, with 8 bases left between them. The CDR3 contains 13 residues. In germline, CDR1 is KGHSH, CDR2 LQKENI. The CDR3 DNA reads TGTGCCAGCTCACCTTTCAGGGACAATGAGCAGTTCTTC. Residues: CASSPFRDNEQFF.

CDR3 DNA sequence: TGTGCCAGCAGGCCGGGGGGGTCGGGAGGTGAGCAGTTCTTC. Translation: CASRPGGSGGEQFF. This sequence joins TRBV27 and TRBJ2-1; 8 bases are shared with TRBD2. The V segment lost 6 bases and the J segment 9 bases; nucleotides outside the gene matches: 10. Germline V gene lookup returns CDR1 MNHEY and CDR2 SMNVEV (reference sequence). The CDR3 runs 14 residues.

CDR3 in amino acids: CASSYSSGGNYGYTF. As DNA, the CDR3 is TGTGCCAGCAGTTACTCGTCAGGGGGGAACTATGGCTACACCTTC. V usage is TRBV6-5 and J usage is TRBJ1-2; 7 bases are a match to TRBD1. The V and J ends lost 0 bases and 2 bases, in that order; junction bases with no gene match: 3. The CDR3 sequence is 15 residues long. The germline gives CDR1 MNHEY, CDR2 SVGAGI.

This rearrangement joins TRBV4-3 to TRBJ1-5; D not certain. Trimming left V 0 bases short and J 1 base short, with 7 bases between. Germline lookup yields CDR1 LGHNA and CDR2 YSLEER. The CDR3 covers 15 residues. The CDR3 is CASSQERGSNQPQHF. The CDR3 DNA reads TGCGCCAGCAGCCAAGAGAGAGGAAGCAATCAGCCCCAGCATTTT.

This clone is a singleton in its sample. The rearrangement joins TRBV9 to TRBJ2-1; 10 nucleotides line up with TRBD2. CDR3 length: 16 residues. V was pared by 2 bases and J by 8 bases, with 10 bases of the junction left unmatched. Per the germline V gene, CDR1 is SGDLS and CDR2 is YYNGEE. CDR3 in amino acids: CASSVYTSGNKDEQFF. The CDR3 region has the DNA TGTGCCAGCAGCGTCTACACTAGCGGGAATAAGGATGAGCAGTTCTTC.

This clone was seen once. The chain links TRBV7-2 to TRBJ2-5; TRBD2 aligns across 8 bases. Per the germline V gene, CDR1 is SGHTA and CDR2 is FQGNSA. After removal of 1 base from V and 4 bases from J, the junction contained 8 bases not matched to a gene. The CDR3 extends over 16 amino acids. The CDR3 here is CASSLERSGSGETQYF. The CDR3 nucleotides read TGTGCCAGCAGCTTAGAGAGAAGCGGGAGTGGAGAGACCCAGTACTTC.

This clone was found once. V and J are TRBV7-9 and TRBJ1-3, with D unresolved. The V gene's germline CDR1 is SEHNR and CDR2 FQNEAQ (reference sequence). The CDR3 has 13 residues. V gave up 5 bases and J gave up 2 bases, with 7 bases separating them. CDR3 nucleotides: TGTGCCAGCAGCCCCTCGGCTGGAAACACCATATATTTT. Translating it yields CASSPSAGNTIYF.

The sample holds a few counts of this clone. The chain has TRBV7-5 and TRBJ2-7; the DNA was not compared with TRBD1, the D call given in the table. TRBV7-5 is termed a pseudogene. The CDR3 covers 13 residues. In DNA form, the CDR3 reads TGTGCCAGATCCAAGAGGGGGATTGACGAGCAGTACTTC. This codes for CARSKRGIDEQYF.

V gene TRBV6-6 combines with J gene TRBJ2-5; D might be TRBD2 (6 bases). With 6 bases removed from V and 3 bases from J, the gap between germline ends came to 11 bases. The length of the CDR3 is 13 residues. Looked up from germline, CDR1 is MNHNY and CDR2 is SVGAGI (reference sequence). This chain's CDR3 is CASSPWGEETQYF. The CDR3 DNA reads as TGTGCCAGCAGCCCTTGGGGGGAAGAGACCCAGTACTTC.

This chain uses TRBV7-2 with TRBJ1-3; unclear D gene. Germline values: CDR1 SGHTA, CDR2 FQGNSA. V lost 4 bases, J lost 0 bases, and 13 bases lay in between. CDR3 size: 16 residues. Here the CDR3 DNA reads TGTGCCAGCAGCTCAGTGGAGTCCTCCTCTGGAAACACCATATATTTT. This encodes CASSSVESSSGNTIYF.

The V gene is TRBV29-1, the J gene TRBJ2-3; 13 bases match TRBD2. CDR1 and CDR2 from the germline V gene are SQVTM and ANQGSEA. The CDR3 extends over 15 amino acids. V shed 5 bases, J shed 4 bases, and the junction held 6 bases outside the gene matches. CDR3 nucleotide sequence: TGCAGCGTTCCTGGGACTAGCGGGATCTCAGATACGCAGTATTTT. This translates into CSVPGTSGISDTQYF.

V is TRBV5-5 and J is TRBJ2-1; a weak D match, TRBD1 (6 bases). CDR3 length: 14 residues. Germline V gives CDR1 SGHKS, CDR2 YYEKEE (reference sequence). V lost 1 base to trimming and J lost 7 bases, with 12 bases between them. The chain's CDR3 is CASSLTGSGNEQFF. In nucleotides, the CDR3 is TGTGCCAGCAGCTTGACAGGGTCGGGAAATGAGCAGTTCTTC.